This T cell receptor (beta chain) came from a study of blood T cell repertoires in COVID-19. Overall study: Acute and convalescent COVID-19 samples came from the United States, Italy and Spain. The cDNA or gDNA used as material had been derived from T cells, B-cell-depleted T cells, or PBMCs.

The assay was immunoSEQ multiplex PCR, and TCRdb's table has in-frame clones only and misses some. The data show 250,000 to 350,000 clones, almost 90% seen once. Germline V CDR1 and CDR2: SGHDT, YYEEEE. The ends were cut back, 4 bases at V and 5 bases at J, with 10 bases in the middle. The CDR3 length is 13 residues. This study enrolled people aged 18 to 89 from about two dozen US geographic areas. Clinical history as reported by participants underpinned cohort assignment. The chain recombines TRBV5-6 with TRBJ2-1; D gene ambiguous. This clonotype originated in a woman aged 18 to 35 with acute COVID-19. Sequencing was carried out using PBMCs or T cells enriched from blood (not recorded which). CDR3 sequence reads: CASSLGSDNEQFF. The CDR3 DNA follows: TGTGCCAGCAGCCTGGGCAGCGACAATGAGCAGTTCTTC.